The 5 T cell receptor beta chains listed next were all sequenced from one sample in a study of blood T cell repertoires in COVID-19 (dated by TCRdb to between 2020 and 2021). Library creation used the immunoSEQ multiplex PCR assay. As stored in TCRdb, this immuneACCESS dataset retains in-frame rearrangements with V and J assigned. A fraction of the clones does not appear; measured against another copy, unresolved V genes explain less than half of the discrepancy, and the remainder lacks a known reason. The sample has about 90,000 clones on record, approximately 88% of them singletons. The top ten constitute roughly 0.51% of the sample. Material: peripheral blood. The receptors stem from a man aged 55 to 70 with acute or convalescent COVID-19.

The sample holds one count of this clone. This chain links TRBV29-1 with TRBJ2-1; TRBD2 agrees at 9 bases. Germline lookup yields CDR1 SQVTM and CDR2 ANQGSEA. This CDR3 spans 15 amino acids. J gave up 2 bases and V 6 bases, and 8 bases lay outside the gene matches. The CDR3 sequence: CSVPRRGRAYNEQFF. DNA for the CDR3: TGCAGCGTACCTAGGCGCGGGAGGGCCTACAATGAGCAGTTCTTC.

This clone was detected once. J is TRBJ2-1 and V is TRBV7-3, with D perhaps TRBD2 (8 bases). V lost 5 bases to trimming and J lost 3 bases, with 20 bases between them. Germline V lookup: CDR1 SGHTA, CDR2 FQGTGA. The CDR3 loop spans 17 amino acids. CDR3 loop: CASSRTGASGYYNEQFF. DNA for the CDR3: TGTGCCAGCAGCCGAACAGGGGCTAGCGGGTACTACAATGAGCAGTTCTTC.

The gene calls are TRBV29-1 and TRBJ2-3; D not resolved. V lost 2 bases to trimming and J lost 8 bases, with 8 bases between them. This CDR3 comprises 11 residues. Germline values: CDR1 SQVTM, CDR2 ANQGSEA. The CDR3 bases are TGCAGCGTTGAAAAACGGTCTACGCAGTATTTT. The encoded protein is CSVEKRSTQYF.

The rearrangement links TRBV7-9 to TRBJ2-7, with 8 nucleotides matching TRBD2. The CDR3 sequence is 15 residues long. Germline-derived CDR1 and CDR2 are SEHNR and FQNEAQ (reference sequence). V lost 2 bases and J lost 5; bases outside the gene matches: 8. Here the CDR3 DNA reads TGTGCCAGCAGCTTAACGCGGGAGGAATTAAACGAGCAGTACTTC. This sequence encodes CASSLTREELNEQYF.

The V and J genes are TRBV18 and TRBJ1-4; 10 bases fit TRBD1. V dropped 8 bases and J dropped 5; count of bases not matched to a gene: 5. Germline values: CDR1 KGHSH, CDR2 LQKENI. The CDR3 covers 14 residues. The CDR3 DNA is TGTGCCAGCACCCTGGACAGGGGGAATGAAAAACTGTTTTTT. Protein: CASTLDRGNEKLFF.